The T cell receptor beta chain under discussion was sequenced for a study of molecular identifiers for immune sequencing clone quantification. TCRdb called the PCR reads again in MiXCR, with one record for every CDR3 protein. The sample has under 650,000 distinct CDR3 sequences; around 20% are singletons. This clonotype appeared many times. CDR1 and CDR2 from the germline V gene are MNHEY and SMNVEV (reference sequence). The germline V and J ends were trimmed by 8 bases and 4 bases, with 14 bases remaining between them. CDR3 size: 13 residues. The origin of this receptor is a human donor in good health. Some libraries in this study had Jurkat cell RNA spiked in. Sequencing was done on a sample of naive CD8+ T cells from blood, with Jurkat cell RNA spiked in. Subset indicated: FACS-sorted CD8+CD4-CCR7+CD45RA+ naive T cells. This rearrangement joins TRBV27 to TRBJ1-1, with no clear D. CDR3 residues: CASRDLGGTEAFF. CDR3 DNA: TGTGCCAGCCGCGACCTGGGTGGCACTGAAGCTTTCTTT.